These 32 T cell receptor beta chains were all obtained from the same sample, sequenced in a study (dated by TCRdb to the mid-2010s). Receptor libraries were prepared by 5' RACE. Sequencing used an Illumina MiSeq. TCRdb passed the public sequencing reads through fastp at Q25 and MiXCR, retaining productive beta sequences. Every CDR3 protein is listed once, alongside the most common genes and DNA of its rows. Within this sample are approximately 60,000 distinct CDR3 sequences, with about 20% of them counted one time only. The top ten hold 2.5% to 3% of the sample. The material sequenced was memory CD4+ T cells sorted from a lymph node. What this sample's cell subset or site label stands for: memory CD4+ T cells, CD4+CD45RO+CD25-. Every receptor here comes from a female donor with breast cancer.

This clonotype was observed many times. The chain recombines TRBV7-2 with TRBJ1-5; D ambiguous. V was pared by 1 base and J by 5 bases, with 12 bases between. Per the germline V gene, CDR1 is SGHTA and CDR2 is FQGNSA. The CDR3 has 15 amino acids. Written as DNA, the CDR3 is TGTGCCAGCAGCTTAGTCGATAGCCTGGATCAGCCCCAGCATTTT. It translates to CASSLVDSLDQPQHF.

This clonotype was seen repeatedly, ten times or more. The chain is built from TRBV6-5 and TRBJ1-2, with 7 bases identical to TRBD1. The CDR3 contains 12 residues. Trimming cost V 6 bases and J 6 bases; bases outside gene matches: 4. From germline, CDR1 is MNHEY and CDR2 SVGAGI. CDR3 coding DNA: TGTGCCAGCAGCCAAACAGGGGATGGCTACACCTTC. This translates into CASSQTGDGYTF.

The gene calls are TRBV20-1 and TRBJ1-4; weak D call: TRBD1 (5 bases). Germline V gene data show CDR1 as DFQATT and CDR2 as SNEGSKA (reference sequence). CDR3 length equals 12 residues. The CDR3 loop is CKAGQPNEKLFF. CDR3 nucleotide sequence: TGCAAGGCGGGGCAACCTAATGAAAAACTGTTTTTT.

The chain recombines TRBV12-3 or TRBV12-4 with TRBJ1-5; D is unresolved. Trimming removed 6 bases from V and 5 bases from J, with 11 bases in between. The CDR3 loop spans 13 amino acids. This CDR3 reads CASSSGPYQPQHF. CDR3 DNA sequence: TGTGCCAGCAGCTCCGGGCCGTATCAGCCCCAGCATTTT.

V and J are TRBV27 and TRBJ1-1; the D is unclear. The CDR3 has 15 residues. V was clipped by 6 bases and J by 3 bases, with 17 bases between them. Germline V gene data show CDR1 as MNHEY and CDR2 as SMNVEV (reference sequence). This CDR3 is CASSYLRWHDTEAFF. In DNA form, the CDR3 reads TGTGCCAGCAGCTACCTTAGGTGGCATGACACTGAAGCTTTCTTT.

In this sample, this clonotype turned up a few times. The chain is built from TRBV24-1 and TRBJ2-3; D is possibly TRBD1 (5 bases). V lost 4 bases to trimming and J lost 3 bases, with 16 bases between them. Germline V CDR1 and CDR2: KGHDR, SFDVKD. The CDR3 length is 16 residues. CDR3 sequence reads: CATSDLPGRATDTQYF. CDR3 sequence (DNA): TGTGCCACCAGTGACCTCCCAGGGCGCGCAACAGATACGCAGTATTTT.

V gene TRBV20-1 combines with J gene TRBJ2-3; D gene ambiguous. CDR3 length: 12 residues. The germline CDR1 and CDR2 sequences are DFQATT and SNEGSKA (reference sequence). Trimming cost V 3 bases and J 4 bases, with 8 bases left between them. The CDR3 bases are TGCAGTGCTAGGCCAAACGCAGATACGCAGTATTTT. Its protein is CSARPNADTQYF.

The V and J genes are TRBV7-2 and TRBJ2-5, with a weak D call TRBD2 (5 bases). CDR1 is SGHTA and CDR2 is FQGNSA in the germline V gene. The ends were cut back, 9 bases at V and 2 bases at J, with 16 bases in the middle. This CDR3 is 14 amino acids long. CDR3 DNA sequence: TGTGCCAGTACCGAGGGCGGGTTACAAGAGACCCAGTACTTC. Protein product: CASTEGGLQETQYF.

The chain couples TRBV28 to TRBJ2-3; no firm D call. Germline V gives CDR1 MDHEN, CDR2 SYDVKM. V lost 5 bases and J lost 3, with 9 bases in between. This CDR3 is built from 13 residues. The CDR3 sequence is CASSRSGTDTQYF. The DNA for the CDR3 is TGTGCCAGCAGTAGAAGTGGGACAGATACGCAGTATTTT.

The chain is built from TRBV10-3 and TRBJ2-1; 8 bases map to TRBD2. CDR3 length: 16 amino acids. The germline CDR1 and CDR2 sequences are ENHRY and SYGVKD. Trimming removed 3 bases from V and 6 bases from J; junction bases left unmatched: 10. As DNA, the CDR3 is TGTGCCATCAGTGATGCCCGGCTAGCGGGCGGCAATGAGCAGTTCTTC. Amino acids: CAISDARLAGGNEQFF.

This clonotype was counted only a few times. V gene TRBV7-2 combines with J gene TRBJ2-3; D not certain. The CDR3 extends over 14 amino acids. CDR1 SGHTA and CDR2 FQGNSA come from the germline V gene. V was shortened by 3 bases and J by 6 bases, with 13 bases between the two germline ends. CDR3 sequence reads: CASSLGPGRDTQYF. Here the CDR3 DNA reads TGTGCCAGCAGCTTGGGCCCCGGTCGGGATACGCAGTATTTT.

V gene TRBV20-1 combines with J gene TRBJ2-1; D unresolved. CDR1 is DFQATT, CDR2 SNEGSKA, per germline (reference sequence). CDR3 length: 13 amino acids. V was pared by 3 bases and J by 3 bases, with 9 bases between. The CDR3 sequence is CSARRPFYNEQFF. The CDR3 region has the DNA TGCAGTGCTAGGCGGCCGTTCTACAATGAGCAGTTCTTC.

This sequence joins TRBV5-1 and TRBJ2-7, with 10 nucleotides matching TRBD1. CDR3 length: 16 amino acids. The germline CDR1 and CDR2 sequences are SGHRS and YFSETQ. Trimming at V came to 6 bases and at J to 7 bases, leaving 16 bases not matched to a gene. The DNA for the CDR3 is TGCGCCAGCAACTCCGCGACAGGGGGCGTTAGAATGGAGCAGTACTTC. Its translation is CASNSATGGVRMEQYF.

This clonotype has just a few counts. The rearrangement joins TRBV6-5 to TRBJ1-2, with 7 positions matching TRBD1. The CDR3 has 14 residues. The J segment lost 2 bases and the V segment lost 5 bases, leaving 5 bases of the junction unmatched. Germline V gives CDR1 MNHEY, CDR2 SVGAGI. CDR3 nucleotide sequence: TGTGCCAGCAGTCGACAGGGAAAAAACTATGGCTACACCTTC. Translated, it gives CASSRQGKNYGYTF.

Comment on this clonotype: A single base separates this from a much larger clone, so it may be a read error. V is TRBV12-3 or TRBV12-4 and J is TRBJ2-7; D might be TRBD2 (5 bases). Deletions cut 5 bases from V and 6 bases from J, with 17 bases between. The CDR3 runs to 14 residues. This CDR3 is CASSRTSQAGEQYF. CDR3 bases: TGTGCCAGCAGTCGGACCTCCCAGGCGGGCGAGCAGTACTTC.

V is TRBV15 and J is TRBJ1-1; D may be TRBD1 (6 bases). This CDR3 has 14 amino acids. The V end lost 3 bases, the J end lost 3 bases, and 11 bases lay between the germline ends. Germline assignment: CDR1 LNHNV and CDR2 YYDKDF (reference sequence). Here the CDR3 reads CATSRGAEDTEAFF. In nucleotides, the CDR3 is TGTGCCACCAGCAGGGGGGCGGAGGACACTGAAGCTTTCTTT.

The chain carries TRBV5-1 and TRBJ2-1, with a tentative D call TRBD2 (5 bases). The V end lost 0 bases, the J end lost 7 bases, and 17 bases lay between the germline ends. The CDR3 consists of 16 residues. Germline assignment: CDR1 SGHRS and CDR2 YFSETQ. The CDR3 loop reads CASSLDGASPGNEQFF. The CDR3 DNA reads as TGCGCCAGCAGCTTGGACGGCGCTAGCCCGGGGAATGAGCAGTTCTTC.

The rearrangement links TRBV18 to TRBJ2-5; D remains unclear. The CDR3 is 13 amino acids. CDR1 is KGHSH, CDR2 LQKENI, per germline. V was clipped by 1 base and J by 5 bases, with 8 bases between them. The CDR3 loop reads CASSPRRGETQYF. In DNA form, the CDR3 reads TGTGCCAGCTCACCACGCAGAGGCGAGACCCAGTACTTC.

This clonotype was counted once. This could be a read error, since a much larger clone is one nucleotide away. The CDR3 reads CASSFGLAGEMQYF. In DNA, the CDR3 is TGTGCCAGCAGCTTCGGGTTAGCGGGGGAAATGCAGTATTTT. The genes are TRBV5-6 and TRBJ2-3; 9 bases align to TRBD2. Germline V gives CDR1 SGHDT, CDR2 YYEEEE. V lost 2 bases, J lost 11 bases, and 9 bases stayed unmatched. The CDR3 runs to 14 residues. The entire variable domain, with the rest obtained from reference TRBV5-6 and TRBJ2-3, is as follows: DAGVTQSPTHLIKTRGQQVTLRCSPKSGHDTVSWYQQALGQGPQFIFQYYEEEERQRGNFPDRFSGHQFPNYSSELNVNALLLGDSALYLCASSFGLAGEMQYFGPGTRLTVL.

The gene calls are TRBV20-1 and TRBJ2-7; D unclear. The CDR3 has 14 residues. Germline V gene sequence: CDR1 DFQATT, CDR2 SNEGSKA (reference sequence). V lost 3 bases, J lost 2 bases, and 14 bases lay in between. CDR3 protein: CSARSMGKTYEQYF. The CDR3 DNA is TGCAGTGCTAGGTCGATGGGGAAAACCTACGAGCAGTACTTC.

The rearrangement uses TRBV7-8 and TRBJ1-2, with D unresolved. V was cut by 1 base and J by 4 bases, with 13 bases left in between. This CDR3 has 15 residues. Germline assignment: CDR1 SGHVS and CDR2 FQNEAQ. In DNA, the CDR3 is TGTGCCAGCAGCTTAGGAGGGAGCCACTCCTATGGCTACACCTTC. The encoded protein is CASSLGGSHSYGYTF. Combining the CDR3 with reference TRBV7-8 and TRBJ1-2 gives the whole variable domain GAGVSQSPRYKVAKRGQDVALRCDPISGHVSLFWYQQALGQGPEFLTYFQNEAQLDKSGLPSDRFFAERPEGSVSTLKIQRTQQEDSAVYLCASSLGGSHSYGYTFGSGTRLTVV.

This clonotype was counted only a few times. V and J are TRBV24-1 and TRBJ2-1; D is unresolved. The CDR3 is 14 residues long. With 6 bases removed from V and 9 bases from J, the gap between germline ends came to 17 bases. Germline V lookup: CDR1 KGHDR, CDR2 SFDVKD. CDR3 DNA: TGTGCCACCAGTCTCGGGCTTCAAGGCGGTGAGCAGTTCTTC. Protein sequence: CATSLGLQGGEQFF.

The chain combines TRBV7-2 with TRBJ1-5, with D uncertain. V lost 3 bases, J lost 5 bases, and 8 bases lay in between. The germline CDR1 and CDR2 sequences are SGHTA and FQGNSA. This CDR3 region has 13 residues. The CDR3 protein is CTSSFLIDQPQHF. CDR3 nucleotides: TGTACCAGCAGCTTTCTTATCGATCAGCCCCAGCATTTT. The whole variable domain, filled in from reference TRBV7-2 and TRBJ1-5, reads GAGVSQSPSNKVTEKGKDVELRCDPISGHTALYWYRQSLGQGLEFLIYFQGNSAPDKSGLPSDRFSAERTGGSVSTLTIQRTQQEDSAVYLCTSSFLIDQPQHFGDGTRLSIL.

In this sample, this clonotype turned up a few times. This sequence joins TRBV5-1 and TRBJ2-7; D is tentatively TRBD1 or TRBD2 (5 bases each). Trimming stripped 6 bases from V and 3 bases from J, with 16 bases between. The CDR3 consists of 14 residues. Per germline, CDR1 SGHRS and CDR2 YFSETQ. As DNA, the CDR3 is TGCGCCAGCAACTCCGGGACGGGTGACTACGAGCAGTACTTC. It encodes CASNSGTGDYEQYF.

This clonotype was counted between two and nine times. V usage is TRBV7-2 and J usage is TRBJ1-4; no definite D call. Trimming took 5 bases from V and 8 from J, leaving 12 bases between them. This CDR3 contains 13 residues. Germline-derived CDR1 and CDR2 are SGHTA and FQGNSA. DNA for the CDR3: TGTGCCAGCAGCCCTAGAACGGGGGAAAAACTGTTTTTT. Its translation is CASSPRTGEKLFF.

The CDR3 DNA reads TGCGCCAGCAGCTTGGGCAGGGAGTACCCATACGAGCAGTACTTC. It translates to CASSLGREYPYEQYF. The rearrangement joins TRBV5-1 to TRBJ2-7; D might be TRBD1 or TRBD2, each matching 5 bases. The CDR3 sequence is 15 residues long. V was clipped by 0 bases and J by 4 bases, with 14 bases between them. Per the germline V gene, CDR1 is SGHRS and CDR2 is YFSETQ.

This chain uses TRBV4-2 with TRBJ2-1, with D tentatively TRBD1 or TRBD2 (6 bases each). The CDR3 is made up of 12 amino acids. V lost 1 base to trimming and J lost 10 bases, with 8 bases between them. The V gene's germline CDR1 is LGHNA and CDR2 YNFKEQ. CDR3 in amino acids: CASSQAGAEQFF. DNA for the CDR3: TGTGCCAGCAGCCAAGCGGGGGCGGAGCAGTTCTTC.

This clonotype has just a few counts. The chain links TRBV7-9 to TRBJ2-5; no clear D. The CDR3 totals 14 residues. The V gene lost 1 base and the J gene lost 0 bases, with 6 bases spanning the gap. Germline V lookup: CDR1 SEHNR, CDR2 FQNEAQ (reference sequence). The CDR3: CASSLVGYQETQYF. CDR3 nucleotide sequence: TGTGCCAGCAGCTTAGTCGGGTACCAAGAGACCCAGTACTTC.

Only a few counts were recorded for this clonotype. With a much larger clone just one base away, this may be a read error. The V call is TRBV20-1, the J call TRBJ2-1, with 7 bases lining up with TRBD2. The J call may be faulty, since TRBJ2-7 better matches the DNA end. Germline values: CDR1 DFQATT, CDR2 SNEGSKA (reference sequence). This CDR3 region has 12 residues. CDR3 coding DNA: TGCAGTGCTCAGCGGGGTTACAATGAGCAGTACTTC. Amino acids: CSAQRGYNEQYF.

This clonotype occurred a few times. The J gene is TRBJ1-5, the V gene TRBV20-1; D unresolved. The V end was cut by 6 bases, the J end by 3 bases, with 12 bases between. Germline V CDR1 and CDR2: DFQATT, SNEGSKA (reference sequence). The CDR3 has 13 residues. The DNA of the CDR3 is TGCAGTGCCGCGCGGCAGTACAATCAGCCCCAGCATTTT. Translation gives CSAARQYNQPQHF.

There are many counts of this clonotype. This chain connects TRBV6-6 to TRBJ2-7; possible D gene TRBD2, 6 bases. With 5 bases removed from V and 4 bases from J, the gap between germline ends came to 18 bases. The V gene's germline CDR1 is MNHNY and CDR2 SVGAGI (reference sequence). The CDR3 loop spans 15 amino acids. CDR3 sequence (DNA): TGTGCCAGCAGTAACCCCGTAGCGGCCGATTACGAGCAGTACTTC. This codes for CASSNPVAADYEQYF.

This clonotype was detected many times. The chain carries TRBV5-1 and TRBJ2-3, with 8 bases lining up with TRBD1. The CDR3 is 15 amino acids. V shed 4 bases and J 3 bases; nucleotides not matched to a gene: 7. Looked up from germline, CDR1 is SGHRS and CDR2 is YFSETQ. The CDR3 spells CASSGTGDRTDTQYF. The CDR3 DNA reads TGCGCCAGCAGCGGTACAGGGGACAGGACAGATACGCAGTATTTT.